Listed here are 15 T cell receptor beta chains from one sample, sequenced in a study of blood T cells in healthy people across ages. Sample-barcoded 5' priming and a J-beta primer mix drove a second PCR of about 7 to 11 cycles. TCRdb re-called the 5' RACE reads through MiXCR, storing one row per CDR3 protein. The table has roughly 1,500,000 distinct CDR3 sequences, roughly 32% seen once. The sequenced sample consisted of blood. These receptors were taken from a woman aged 25 to 39 in good health.

Worth noting for this clonotype: The junction shows a germline mismatch at one end, possibly a read error. This rearrangement joins TRBV29-1 to TRBJ2-1; the match to TRBD2 covers 7 bases. The CDR3 is made up of 15 amino acids. In germline, CDR1 is SQVTM, CDR2 ANQGSEA. CDR3 sequence: CSVEDRGSSYDEQFF. The CDR3, as DNA: TGCAGCGTTGAAGATCGCGGGAGCTCCTACGATGAGCAGTTCTTC.

J is TRBJ2-1 and V is TRBV5-1; D perhaps matches TRBD1 (6 bases). The V gene lost 5 bases and the J gene lost 5 bases, with 17 bases spanning the gap. The V gene's germline CDR1 is SGHRS and CDR2 YFSETQ. The CDR3 covers 15 residues. The DNA for the CDR3 is TGCGCCAGCAGGTCAGGGGTCAGAGAAAACAATGAGCAGTTCTTC. This gives the protein CASRSGVRENNEQFF.

This chain connects TRBV29-1 to TRBJ1-1; D is perhaps TRBD1 (6 bases). The CDR3 is 13 amino acids. Between the trimmed V and J ends, which lost 5 bases and 1 base, there was a span of 11 bases. Germline-derived CDR1 and CDR2 are SQVTM and ANQGSEA. CDR3 residues: CSVKGQPNTEAFF. CDR3 sequence (DNA): TGCAGCGTTAAAGGACAGCCGAACACTGAAGCTTTCTTT. Complete variable domain (other parts from reference TRBV29-1 and TRBJ1-1): SAVISQKPSRDICQRGTSLTIQCQVDSQVTMMFWYRQQPGQSLTLIATANQGSEATYESGFVIDKFPISRPNLTFSTLTVSNMSPEDSSIYLCSVKGQPNTEAFFGQGTRLTVV.

This clonotype showed up just a few times. The genes are TRBV5-1 and TRBJ2-3; 9 nucleotides agree with TRBD2. Germline CDR1 SGHRS, CDR2 YFSETQ. J lost 0 bases, V lost 3 bases, and 5 bases had no gene match. The length of the CDR3 is 16 residues. The CDR3: CASSYGLAISTDTQYF. CDR3 coding DNA: TGCGCCAGCAGCTATGGACTAGCGATTAGCACAGATACGCAGTATTTT.

This clonotype was recorded a few times. The chain couples TRBV11-2 to TRBJ2-3; the D call may be TRBD1 or TRBD2 (6 bases each). CDR3 length equals 15 residues. V was pared by 4 bases and J by 4 bases, with 15 bases between. The germline gives CDR1 SGHAT, CDR2 FQNNGV. CDR3 residues: CASSSPLGGPDTQYF. As DNA, the CDR3 is TGTGCCAGCAGCTCCCCCCTGGGGGGCCCAGATACGCAGTATTTT.

J is TRBJ2-7 and V is TRBV20-1; a possible D gene is TRBD2 (6 bases). V lost 3 bases and J 7 bases, leaving 13 bases between the germline ends. Germline CDR1 and CDR2: DFQATT and SNEGSKA (reference sequence). The CDR3 sequence is 12 residues long. Here the CDR3 reads CSASLAAGEQYF. CDR3 DNA: TGCAGTGCTAGTTTGGCCGCGGGAGAGCAGTACTTC.

This clonotype was seen more than once but under ten times. This chain connects TRBV3-1 to TRBJ1-2; D is undetermined. Germline CDR1 reads LGHDT; CDR2 reads YNNKEL (reference sequence). V was clipped by 1 base and J by 1 base, with 13 bases between them. CDR3 length: 16 amino acids. The CDR3 DNA reads as TGTGCCAGCAGCCAAGGGGGTCTGGGAGATAACTATGGCTACACCTTC. Protein: CASSQGGLGDNYGYTF.

In this sample, this clonotype turned up a few times. The gene calls are TRBV3-1 and TRBJ2-7, with D hard to call. Germline V gene sequence: CDR1 LGHDT, CDR2 YNNKEL (reference sequence). V lost 4 bases and J 3 bases, leaving 13 bases between the germline ends. The CDR3 sequence is 14 residues long. The CDR3 region is CASSRGFGFYEQYF. In DNA form, the CDR3 reads TGTGCCAGCAGCCGAGGATTTGGATTCTACGAGCAGTACTTC.

This clonotype was detected ten times or more. A read error may produce the germline difference seen at one junction end. The rearrangement joins TRBV6-6 to TRBJ2-7; D is undetermined. CDR1 MNHNY and CDR2 SVGAGI come from the germline V gene (reference sequence). The CDR3 is 15 residues long. CDR3 coding DNA: TGTGCCAGCAGCCGCATGGGGTCCCTCTCCCACGAGCAGTACTTC. Its translation is CASSRMGSLSHEQYF.

The chain couples TRBV6-1 to TRBJ1-2; tentative D call: TRBD1 (5 bases). This CDR3 contains 14 residues. The V gene's germline CDR1 is MNHNS and CDR2 SASEGT. V gave up 5 bases and J gave up 4 bases, with 14 bases separating them. Here the CDR3 reads CASSPPSRAYGYTF. CDR3 sequence (DNA): TGTGCCAGCAGTCCCCCGAGCAGGGCCTATGGCTACACCTTC.

The table lists this clonotype with a few counts. The chain employs TRBV10-3 and TRBJ2-1; a possible D gene is TRBD1 (5 bases). V gave up 5 bases and J gave up 6 bases, with 17 bases separating them. This CDR3 region has 15 residues. The germline V gene has CDR1 ENHRY and CDR2 SYGVKD. CDR3 nucleotide sequence: TGTGCCATCAGTCCCCAGGGTAGGCCCCGCAATGAGCAGTTCTTC. This codes for CAISPQGRPRNEQFF.

The V and J genes are TRBV10-3 and TRBJ1-5; D is possibly TRBD1 (5 bases). This CDR3 contains 13 residues. V lost 2 bases, J lost 4 bases, and 6 bases lay in between. Germline values: CDR1 ENHRY, CDR2 SYGVKD. The CDR3 region is CAISEEGNQPQHF. DNA for the CDR3: TGTGCCATCAGTGAGGAGGGGAATCAGCCCCAGCATTTT.

This clonotype was observed a handful of times. The chain couples TRBV7-9 to TRBJ2-3, with 8 nucleotides matching TRBD1. Trimming removed 0 bases from V and 2 bases from J; junction bases left unmatched: 4. This CDR3 contains 16 residues. The germline V gene encodes CDR1 SEHNR and CDR2 FQNEAQ (reference sequence). CDR3 in amino acids: CASSLAGQGATDTQYF. CDR3 in DNA: TGTGCCAGCAGCTTAGCCGGACAGGGAGCCACAGATACGCAGTATTTT. Filled out from reference TRBV7-9 and TRBJ2-3, the complete variable domain reads DTGVSQNPRHKITKRGQNVTFRCDPISEHNRLYWYRQTLGQGPEFLTYFQNEAQLEKSRLLSDRFSAERPKGSFSTLEIQRTEQGDSAMYLCASSLAGQGATDTQYFGPGTRLTVL.

The genes are TRBV7-9 and TRBJ2-4; D is perhaps TRBD1 or TRBD2 (6 bases each). The germline CDR1 and CDR2 sequences are SEHNR and FQNEAQ (reference sequence). Trimming removed 1 base from V and 0 bases from J, with 13 bases in between. The CDR3 runs to 17 residues. The CDR3 protein is CASSLEGRGLAKNIQYF. The CDR3 nucleotides are TGTGCCAGCAGCTTAGAGGGCAGGGGACTAGCCAAAAACATTCAGTACTTC.

The V gene is TRBV27, the J gene TRBJ2-2; D not certain. The V gene lost 4 bases and the J gene lost 4 bases, with 7 bases spanning the gap. The CDR3 covers 13 residues. CDR1 and CDR2 from the germline V gene are MNHEY and SMNVEV (reference sequence). CDR3 residues: CASSWSVTGELFF. CDR3 DNA sequence: TGTGCCAGCAGTTGGAGTGTCACCGGGGAGCTGTTTTTT.